The table lists the clone carrying this T cell receptor (beta chain) with many counts. Over 18 months of follow-up, stable hyperthyroidism required that no ophthalmopathy appear. Hyperthyroidism patients, aged 18 to 65, were newly diagnosed, under 2 months' duration. Other autoimmune diseases, uncontrolled infections, pregnancy or lactation excluded patients from enrollment. The data were obtained in a study of Graves' ophthalmopathy and Graves' hyperthyroidism. In the study overall: Upon initial diagnosis and before any treatment, peripheral blood was collected.

RNA served as the template for amplifying TCR beta CDR3 regions. An initial RT-PCR round employing HTBI primers preceded a second-round multiplex PCR. From the multiplex PCR reads, TCRdb called clonotypes with MiXCR, one entry per CDR3 protein. The sample yields 350,000 to 400,000 distinct CDR3 sequences, 15% to 19% seen once. V lost 0 bases, J lost 5 bases, and 13 bases lay in between. This CDR3 has 15 amino acids. The germline V gene encodes CDR1 SQVTM and CDR2 ANQGSEA. The chain couples TRBV29-1 to TRBJ2-2, with TRBD2 as a possible D gene (7 bases). Source material: peripheral blood. The TCR originated in a woman in her late teens or twenties with stable Graves' hyperthyroidism. The CDR3 nucleotides are TGCAGCGTTGAAGATCGGGGGGCGAGGACCGGGGAGCTGTTTTTT. It specifies CSVEDRGARTGELFF.